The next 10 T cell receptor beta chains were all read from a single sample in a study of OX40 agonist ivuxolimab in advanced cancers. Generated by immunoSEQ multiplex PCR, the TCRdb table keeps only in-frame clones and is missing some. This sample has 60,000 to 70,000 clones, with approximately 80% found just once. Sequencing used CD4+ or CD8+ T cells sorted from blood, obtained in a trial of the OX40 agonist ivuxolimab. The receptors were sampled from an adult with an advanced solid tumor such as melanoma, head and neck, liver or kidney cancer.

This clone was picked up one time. Here the CDR3 DNA reads TGTGCCAGCAGCTTAGCTACAGGGGGCAATCAGCCCCAGCATTTT. Its protein is CASSLATGGNQPQHF. The V call is TRBV7-8, the J call TRBJ1-5; 7 bases map to TRBD1. The ends lost 0 bases at V and 2 bases at J; junction bases unmatched: 1. CDR1 SGHVS and CDR2 FQNEAQ come from the germline V gene. This CDR3 comprises 15 residues. The full variable domain, rest sourced from reference TRBV7-8 and TRBJ1-5, is GAGVSQSPRYKVAKRGQDVALRCDPISGHVSLFWYQQALGQGPEFLTYFQNEAQLDKSGLPSDRFFAERPEGSVSTLKIQRTQQEDSAVYLCASSLATGGNQPQHFGDGTRLSIL.

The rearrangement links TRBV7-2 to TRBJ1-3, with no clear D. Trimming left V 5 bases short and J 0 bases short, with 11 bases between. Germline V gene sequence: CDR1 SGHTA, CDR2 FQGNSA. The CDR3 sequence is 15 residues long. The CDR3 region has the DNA TGTGCCAGCAGCCCTGACCTAAGCTCTGGAAACACCATATATTTT. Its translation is CASSPDLSSGNTIYF.

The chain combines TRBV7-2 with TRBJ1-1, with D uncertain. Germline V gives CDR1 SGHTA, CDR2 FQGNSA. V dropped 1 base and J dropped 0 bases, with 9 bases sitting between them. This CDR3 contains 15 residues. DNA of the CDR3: TGTGCCAGCAGCTTAGGTCTTACCATGAACACTGAAGCTTTCTTT. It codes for CASSLGLTMNTEAFF.

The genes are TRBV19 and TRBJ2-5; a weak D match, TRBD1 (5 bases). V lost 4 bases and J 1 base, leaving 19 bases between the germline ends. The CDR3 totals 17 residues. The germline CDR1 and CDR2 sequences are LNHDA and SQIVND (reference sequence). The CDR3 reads CASSTHPWAGRQETQYF. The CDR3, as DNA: TGTGCCAGTAGTACGCATCCCTGGGCAGGGCGCCAAGAGACCCAGTACTTC.

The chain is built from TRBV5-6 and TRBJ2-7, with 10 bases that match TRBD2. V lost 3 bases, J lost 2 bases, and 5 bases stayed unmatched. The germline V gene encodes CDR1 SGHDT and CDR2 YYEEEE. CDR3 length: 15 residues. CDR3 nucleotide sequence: TGTGCCAGCAGCTCGAGCCTAGCGGGAGCCTACGAGCAGTACTTC. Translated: CASSSSLAGAYEQYF.

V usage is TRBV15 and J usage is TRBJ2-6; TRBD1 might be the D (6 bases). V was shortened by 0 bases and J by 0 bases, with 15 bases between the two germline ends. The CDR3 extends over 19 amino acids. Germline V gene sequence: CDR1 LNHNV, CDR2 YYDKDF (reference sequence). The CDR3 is CATSRDRQVTASGANVLTF. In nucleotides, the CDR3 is TGTGCCACCAGCAGAGACCGACAGGTCACCGCCTCTGGGGCCAACGTCCTGACTTTC. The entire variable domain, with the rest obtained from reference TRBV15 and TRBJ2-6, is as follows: DAMVIQNPRYQVTQFGKPVTLSCSQTLNHNVMYWYQQKSSQAPKLLFHYYDKDFNNEADTPDNFQSRRPNTSFCFLDIRSPGLGDTAMYLCATSRDRQVTASGANVLTFGAGSRLTVL.

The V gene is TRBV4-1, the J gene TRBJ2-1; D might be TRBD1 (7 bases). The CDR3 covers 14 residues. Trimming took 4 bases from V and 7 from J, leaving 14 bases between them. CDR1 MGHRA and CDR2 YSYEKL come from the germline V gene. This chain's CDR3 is CASSRQGGWNEQFF. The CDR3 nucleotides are TGCGCCAGCAGCCGCCAGGGGGGTTGGAATGAGCAGTTCTTC.

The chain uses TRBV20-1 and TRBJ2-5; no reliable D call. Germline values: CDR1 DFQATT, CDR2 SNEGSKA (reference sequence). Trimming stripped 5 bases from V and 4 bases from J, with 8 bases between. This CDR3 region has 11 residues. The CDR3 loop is CSAYSPETQYF. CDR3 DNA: TGCAGTGCTTACTCTCCAGAGACCCAGTACTTC.

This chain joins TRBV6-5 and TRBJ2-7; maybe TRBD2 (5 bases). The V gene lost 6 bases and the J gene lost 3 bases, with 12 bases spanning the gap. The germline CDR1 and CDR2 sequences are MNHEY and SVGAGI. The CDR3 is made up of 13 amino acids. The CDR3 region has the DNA TGTGCCAGCAGGGCCGAGGGAGTCTACGAGCAGTACTTC. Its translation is CASRAEGVYEQYF.

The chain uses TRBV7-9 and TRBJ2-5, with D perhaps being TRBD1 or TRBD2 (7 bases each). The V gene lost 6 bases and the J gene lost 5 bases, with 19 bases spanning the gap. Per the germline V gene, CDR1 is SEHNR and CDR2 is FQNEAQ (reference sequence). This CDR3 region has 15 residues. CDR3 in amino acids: CASSPSGGARETQYF. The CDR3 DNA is TGTGCCAGCAGTCCGTCAGGGGGGGCCCGGGAGACCCAGTACTTC. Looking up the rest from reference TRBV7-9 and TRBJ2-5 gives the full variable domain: DTGVSQNPRHKITKRGQNVTFRCDPISEHNRLYWYRQTLGQGPEFLTYFQNEAQLEKSRLLSDRFSAERPKGSFSTLEIQRTEQGDSAMYLCASSPSGGARETQYFGPGTRLLVL.